This TCR beta chain was captured in a study of cytomegalovirus exposure and HLA in healthy donors. Study context: Early on, a data release was issued that held 85 million to 95 million unique TCRs from HLA-typed donors. Whole-study findings and limits: Later analysis suggested links between common viral pathogens and several top significant clusters. A later analysis revealed that TCR association rates differed between HLA loci, peaking at DRB1 and bottoming out at HLA-C. Altogether, some 170 TCR beta chains were recorded as cytomegalovirus-associated.

PCR was performed using 60 Vbeta and 13 Jbeta primers. Sequenced by immunoSEQ multiplex PCR; TCRdb stores in-frame clones only, minus some. The sample has 100,000 to 150,000 clones, over 70% seen once. Germline V gene data show CDR1 as SGHNT and CDR2 as YYREEE (reference sequence). V was clipped by 1 base and J by 0 bases, with 11 bases between them. This CDR3 comprises 16 residues. Only a few counts were recorded for this clone. What it recognizes is unknown. Sequenced input: PBMCs. The chain is built from TRBV5-4 and TRBJ1-3; no reliable D call. The sequence was obtained from a woman in her thirties or forties in good health and CMV-seronegative. The CDR3 spells CASSLKAGSSGNTIYF. CDR3 DNA: TGTGCCAGCAGCTTGAAGGCGGGCAGCTCTGGAAACACCATATATTTT.